This T cell receptor (beta chain) was recorded in a study of cytomegalovirus exposure and HLA in healthy donors (dated by TCRdb to 2017 to 2019). Concerning the study at large: An earlier analysis of approximately 550 of the donors reported roughly 300 Gb of sequence data and 117 million unique TCR beta sequences from 150 million to 200 million T cells. About 300 gigabases of sequencing data and approximately 84 million unique TCR sequences were included in an early release covering around 600 HLA-typed donors. The genetic ancestry cluster associated with self-reported Caucasian donors included over 65% of the roughly 400 genotyped donors. The study was designed to test whether signatures of past pathogen exposure could be identified by cataloging public T cell receptors. The study used immunosequencing to profile the T cell repertoires of under 700 subjects and linked those repertoires to cytomegalovirus serostatus. A separate validation cohort of about 110 different subjects was used in addition to the roughly 720-subject first cohort. High-throughput TCR immunosequencing, statistical association of individual TCRs with disease status, and machine learning were combined to predict cytomegalovirus infection status. A later analysis re-examined previously published TCR beta repertoires from around 670 donors and added high-resolution HLA genotyping to investigate patterns of TCR occurrence. Rather than using new phenotypic data, the later analysis identified candidate immune exposures from TCR beta sequences and from how often those sequences occurred across donors. To decide whether each TCR beta V gene segment behaved as functional or pseudogenic, an earlier analysis of several hundred of the donors relied on high-throughput TCR beta sequencing. Alongside the repertoire data, information on donor age, sex, ethnicity and CMV serostatus was compiled. A later genetic analysis took genome-wide SNP genotypes for about three fifths of the 666 donors and used that subset as a discovery cohort. Every discovery cohort repertoire had been produced on one sequencing platform. HLA typing covered class I and class II loci at four-digit resolution. The number of donors typed differed by locus, with roughly 620-630 for A, B, C, DRB1 and DQB1, 522 for DQA1, over 600 for DPA1, and 472 for DPB1. Because of strong linkage in the cohort, roughly 5 DR-DQ haplotypes were treated as single units for association and clustering. Among almost 400 genotyped donors of the cohort, an average of 235,054 unique TCR beta nucleotide sequences were sequenced per donor, roughly a sixth of them non-productive.

General conclusions and limits of the study: The classifier was reported to diagnose cytomegalovirus status with high specificity and sensitivity in both the original and validation cohorts. Compared with the roughly 710-donor mean, donors in an Asian-associated ancestry cluster had fewer N-insertions in productive TCRs, according to a later genetic analysis. Because HLA typing was missing for some donors at each locus, association tests included only the typed subset. The study listed 164 TCR beta chains as associated with cytomegalovirus. Over 15 rarely observed V segments, including chromosome 9 orphons, were excluded from the earlier analysis of 550 to 700 of the donors because counts were too low. A later genetic analysis associated a missense DCLRE1C variant with V-gene and J-gene trimming of TCR beta chains, and an independent cohort replicated the association. In a later analysis, the rate of TCR association differed among HLA loci, with DRB1 alleles having the most associated TCRs and HLA-C alleles having the fewest. In vitro tests confirmed that a few of the cytomegalovirus-associated TCR beta chains recognize cytomegalovirus antigens. Most TCR sequences were seen in very few donors, while some public TCRs were found in many individuals. In this cohort, only TCR beta chains were sequenced, and detectable features were limited by the absence of alpha or paired-chain data. In an earlier analysis of 500 to 650 of the donors, most TCR beta V segments appeared in productive rearrangements about 90% or about 30% of the time, broadly matching IMGT annotations. Because the 87-base-pair reads could not distinguish some IMGT-functional V segments, including TRBV6-2 and TRBV6-3, those segments were excluded. A later analysis found that HLA-associated TCR beta chains were more clonally expanded and had lower generation probabilities than equally common non-associated chains. Assigning TCR associations to individual alleles was difficult when HLA alleles, especially DR and DQ, strongly co-occurred. It was suggested by the authors that the approach could potentially be generalized to other disease states and immunological phenotypes. A later analysis associated 16,951 TCR beta sequences with specific HLA alleles at a false discovery rate of 0.05. For the cohort, immune exposure information was limited to CMV serostatus. According to a later analysis, most CMV-associated TCR beta chains appeared to be HLA-restricted, and the HLA associations seemed to be driven largely by CMV exposure. The sequencing pipeline was judged likely to have produced a cluster of highly shared sequence variants as a technical artifact. Sequencing depth was assumed to be roughly uniform across donors in the presence/absence analyses, though that assumption may not hold. A further reported finding was that TCR beta sequences accurately predicted the HLA-A and HLA-B alleles for most subjects in the first cohort. A later analysis reported that several top co-occurrence clusters appeared linked to parvovirus B19, influenza, CMV and Epstein-Barr virus. Correlated functional status among segregating V segments might reflect linkage disequilibrium, but an unknown experimental factor could not be ruled out.

Receptor amplification or capture employed the immunoSEQ multiplex PCR assay. The multiplex PCR relied on a mix of 60 forward primers for TCR Vbeta segments and 13 reverse primers for TCR Jbeta segments. The CDR3 region of rearranged TCR beta genes was amplified from genomic DNA with a multiplex PCR assay. The Illumina HiSeq System was used to sequence the amplified TCR beta libraries as 87-base-pair reads. The study's processing was this. Across the 670 or so repertoires, a later analysis counted about 81 million unique TCR beta chains, 9 million to 14 million of which were shared by at least two donors. To remove PCR and sequencing errors, raw reads were error-corrected and collapsed into unique sequences using a nearest-neighbor algorithm that merged closely related sequences. To assign V, D and J gene segments, CDR3 sequences were aligned to IMGT reference sequences. For a sequence to be retained, a match of at least six nucleotides was required to both a V gene segment and a J gene segment. A rearrangement was called productive if the CDR3 had no stop codons and remained in frame with V and J, and every other rearrangement was called non-productive. Following IMGT convention, CDR3 was defined as the stretch from the second conserved V-encoded cysteine to the conserved J-encoded phenylalanine. In an earlier analysis of roughly 610 of the donors, sequences lacking an unambiguous match to a single V gene segment were excluded. An earlier analysis of several hundred of the donors classified V segments as functional when productive rearrangements were above 56.7% and as segregating when the standard deviation between donors was above 5%. A statistical classification framework was built for diagnosing cytomegalovirus status from the catalog of TCR beta chain sequences. In a later analysis, TCR nucleotide sequences were compared against IMGT/GENE-DB human TR gene sequences so that V and J genes could be assigned. In a later analysis, CDR3 sequences and most-parsimonious VDJ recombination scenarios were assigned using the TCRdist pipeline. In a later analysis, each TCR beta chain was defined by its CDR3 amino acid sequence together with its V-gene family, and reads without a unique V-gene family were excluded. To address suspected cross-contamination and a sequencing artifact, a later analysis removed roughly 580 highly shared, low-generation-probability nucleotide sequences. In a later analysis, a clonal expansion index was calculated for each public chain from normalized within-repertoire ranks of inferred template counts. A later analysis computed generation probabilities with a VDJ recombination model fitted to out-of-frame rearrangements, and checked the results against IGoR. In a later analysis, hypergeometric tests were used to score TCR-TCR, TCR-HLA and TCR-CMV co-occurrence, with a repertoire-size bias correction applied to TCR pairs. To estimate false discovery rates, a later analysis permuted the HLA or CMV assignments 20 times. A later analysis grouped co-occurring TCRs with DBSCAN, adding TCRdist sequence similarity when clustering within HLA-allele-positive subsets. Co-occurrence clustering excluded repertoires with fewer than 30,000 or more than 120,000 public chains, plus five with anomalous nucleotide sharing. TCRdb stores this immuneACCESS table with in-frame sequences only. Part of the clones is absent; in the studies checked, under half of the shortfall reflects unresolved V genes, and no reason is known for the rest. From that table come the V and J calls and clone size; the DNA was used to work out D and trimming. The sample table lists 200,000 to 250,000 clones, about 84% of them with a count of one. Around 1.4% of the sample lies in the top ten.

In total, 666 healthy bone marrow donors made up the cohort. At the time of sampling, all cohort members were nominally healthy, though unrecorded immune exposures were likely present. CMV serostatus was recorded as positive for almost 300 and negative for about 55% of the roughly 700 cohort members, whereas no CMV serostatus was recorded for the donor in question. A peripheral blood sample was provided by each donor, and peripheral blood mononuclear cells were used for TCR beta sequencing. The Qiagen DNeasy Blood Extraction Kit was used to extract genomic DNA from the blood cell samples. V and J are trimmed by 3 bases and 7 bases, and the gene matches miss 6 bases of the junction. The cysteine opens and the phenylalanine closes a CDR3 of 16 amino acids. Just the 48-base CDR3 DNA is kept, in frame starting at base 1. From a lookup of the germline V gene, CDR1 and CDR2 are MGHRA and YSYEKL. As regards this clone: The antigen this receptor binds is unknown. No base quality information exists; no much larger clone differs at one position.

This sequence was found in a human donor in good health. This receptor chain uses TRBV4-1 and TRBJ2-1, with 13 bases aligning to TRBD2. Sequenced material: PBMCs. The base sequence is TGCGCCAGCAGCCAGAATCCGGGACTAGCGGGAAATGAGCAGTTCTTC. It translates as CASSQNPGLAGNEQFF.